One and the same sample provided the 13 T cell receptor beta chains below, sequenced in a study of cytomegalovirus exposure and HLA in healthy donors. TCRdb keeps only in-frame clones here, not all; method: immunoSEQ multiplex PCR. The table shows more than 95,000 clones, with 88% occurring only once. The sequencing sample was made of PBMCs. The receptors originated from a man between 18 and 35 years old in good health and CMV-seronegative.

CDR3 residues: CASSRLFEGARETQYF. DNA for the CDR3: TGTGCCAGCAGCCGTCTTTTTGAGGGAGCGAGAGAGACCCAGTACTTC. V is TRBV11-2 and J is TRBJ2-5; D is perhaps TRBD2 (5 bases). V was cut by 5 bases and J by 4 bases, with 20 bases left in between. Germline V gene sequence: CDR1 SGHAT, CDR2 FQNNGV. This CDR3 has 16 amino acids.

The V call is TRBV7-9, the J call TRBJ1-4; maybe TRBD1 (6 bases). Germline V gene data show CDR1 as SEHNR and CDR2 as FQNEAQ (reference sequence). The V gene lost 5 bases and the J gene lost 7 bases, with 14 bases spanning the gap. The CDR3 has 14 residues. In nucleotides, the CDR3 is TGTGCCAGCAGCCTAGGGCAGGGGAGTGAAAAACTGTTTTTT. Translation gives CASSLGQGSEKLFF.

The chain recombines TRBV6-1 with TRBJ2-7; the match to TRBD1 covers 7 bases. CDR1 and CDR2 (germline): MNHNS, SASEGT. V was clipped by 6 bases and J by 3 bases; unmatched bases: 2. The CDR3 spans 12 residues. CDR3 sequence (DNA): TGTGCCAGCAGGTGGACAGGCTACGAGCAGTACTTC. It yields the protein CASRWTGYEQYF.

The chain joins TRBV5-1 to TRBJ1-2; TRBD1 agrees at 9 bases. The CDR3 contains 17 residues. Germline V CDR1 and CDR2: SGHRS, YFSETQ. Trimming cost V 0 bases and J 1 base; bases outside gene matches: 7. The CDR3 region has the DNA TGCGCCAGCAGCTTGGGACAGGGGGACGATTTTAACTATGGCTACACCTTC. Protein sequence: CASSLGQGDDFNYGYTF. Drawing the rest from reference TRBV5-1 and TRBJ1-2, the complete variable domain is KAGVTQTPRYLIKTRGQQVTLSCSPISGHRSVSWYQQTPGQGLQFLFEYFSETQRNKGNFPGRFSGRQFSNSRSEMNVSTLELGDSALYLCASSLGQGDDFNYGYTFGSGTRLTVV.

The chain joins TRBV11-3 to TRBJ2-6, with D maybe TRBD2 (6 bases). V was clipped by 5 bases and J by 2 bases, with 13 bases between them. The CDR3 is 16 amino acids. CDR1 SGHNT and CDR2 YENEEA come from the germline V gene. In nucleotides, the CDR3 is TGTGCCAGCAGCGACCATGGGGGGACTGGGGCCAACGTCCTGACTTTC. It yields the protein CASSDHGGTGANVLTF.

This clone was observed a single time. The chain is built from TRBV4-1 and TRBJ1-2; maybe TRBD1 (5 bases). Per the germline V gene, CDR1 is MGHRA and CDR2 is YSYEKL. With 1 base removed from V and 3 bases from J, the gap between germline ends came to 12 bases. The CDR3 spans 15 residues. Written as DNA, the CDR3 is TGCGCCAGCAGCCAAGGCTCAGGGTCGGACTATGGCTACACCTTC. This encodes CASSQGSGSDYGYTF.

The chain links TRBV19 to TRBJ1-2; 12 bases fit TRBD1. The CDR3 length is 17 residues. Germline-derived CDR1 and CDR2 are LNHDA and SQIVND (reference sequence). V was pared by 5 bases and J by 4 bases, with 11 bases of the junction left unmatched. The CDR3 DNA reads TGTGCCAGTAGTCCGCTTCGCCGGGACAGGGGGCCCTATGGCTACACCTTC. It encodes CASSPLRRDRGPYGYTF. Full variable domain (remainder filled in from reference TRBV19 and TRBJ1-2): DGGITQSPKYLFRKEGQNVTLSCEQNLNHDAMYWYRQDPGQGLRLIYYSQIVNDFQKGDIAEGYSVSREKKESFPLTVTSAQKNPTAFYLCASSPLRRDRGPYGYTFGSGTRLTVV.

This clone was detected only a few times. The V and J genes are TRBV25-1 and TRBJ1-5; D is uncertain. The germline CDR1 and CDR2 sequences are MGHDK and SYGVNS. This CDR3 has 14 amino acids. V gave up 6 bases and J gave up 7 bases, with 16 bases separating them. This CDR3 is CASSESLVPQPQHF. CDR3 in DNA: TGTGCCAGCAGCGAAAGCCTTGTACCACAGCCCCAGCATTTT. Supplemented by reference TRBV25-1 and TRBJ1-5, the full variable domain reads EADIYQTPRYLVIGTGKKITLECSQTMGHDKMYWYQQDPGMELHLIHYSYGVNSTEKGDLSSESTVSRIRTEHFPLTLESARPSHTSQYLCASSESLVPQPQHFGDGTRLSIL.

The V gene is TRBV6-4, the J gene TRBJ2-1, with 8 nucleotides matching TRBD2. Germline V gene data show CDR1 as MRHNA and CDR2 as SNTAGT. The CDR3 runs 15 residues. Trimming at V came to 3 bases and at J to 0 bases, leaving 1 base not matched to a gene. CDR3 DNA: TGTGCCAGCAGTGAGGGGACTAGCTCCTACAATGAGCAGTTCTTC. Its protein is CASSEGTSSYNEQFF.

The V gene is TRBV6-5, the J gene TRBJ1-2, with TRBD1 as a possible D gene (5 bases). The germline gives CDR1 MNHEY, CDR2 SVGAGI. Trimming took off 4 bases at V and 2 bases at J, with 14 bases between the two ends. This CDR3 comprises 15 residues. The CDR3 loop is CASSSPQTANYGYTF. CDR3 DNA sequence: TGTGCCAGCAGTTCCCCCCAGACAGCAAACTATGGCTACACCTTC.

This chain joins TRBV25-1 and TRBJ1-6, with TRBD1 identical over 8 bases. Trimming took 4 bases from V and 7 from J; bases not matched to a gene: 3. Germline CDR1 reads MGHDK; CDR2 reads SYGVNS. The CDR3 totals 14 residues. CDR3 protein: CASSVNRGNSPLHF. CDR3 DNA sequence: TGTGCCAGCAGTGTGAACAGGGGGAATTCACCCCTCCACTTT.

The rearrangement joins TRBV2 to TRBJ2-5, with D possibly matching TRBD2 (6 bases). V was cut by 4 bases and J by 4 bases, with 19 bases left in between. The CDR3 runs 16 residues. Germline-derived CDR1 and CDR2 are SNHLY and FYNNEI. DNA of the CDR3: TGTGCCAGCAGTGTCCAGGGACTTCCTGGGGGAGAGACCCAGTACTTC. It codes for CASSVQGLPGGETQYF. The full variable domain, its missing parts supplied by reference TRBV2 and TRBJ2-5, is EPEVTQTPSHQVTQMGQEVILRCVPISNHLYFYWYRQILGQKVEFLVSFYNNEISEKSEIFDDQFSVERPDGSNFTLKIRSTKLEDSAMYFCASSVQGLPGGETQYFGPGTRLLVL.

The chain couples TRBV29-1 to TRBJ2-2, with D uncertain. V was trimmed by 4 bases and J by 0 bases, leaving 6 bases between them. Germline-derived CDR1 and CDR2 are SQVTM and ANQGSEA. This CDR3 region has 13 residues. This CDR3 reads CSVGDTNTGELFF. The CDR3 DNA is TGCAGCGTTGGAGACACGAACACCGGGGAGCTGTTTTTT.